This T cell receptor (beta chain) was captured in a study of T cells in Graves' hyperthyroidism and ophthalmopathy. PBMCs came from 7.5 to 10 ml fresh peripheral blood. RNA transcripts were the template for amplifying TCR beta CDR3 regions. HTBI primers drove first-round RT-PCR of the TCR CDR3. TCRdb processed the multiplex PCR reads anew with MiXCR; each CDR3 protein has one entry. Among 200,000 to 300,000 distinct CDR3 sequences, roughly 22% were seen once, and the ten largest hold roughly 35%. This clonotype was found many times. The CDR3 totals 17 residues. The V and J ends lost 11 bases and 1 base, in that order; junction bases with no gene match: 18. Germline V gene lookup returns CDR1 MRHNA and CDR2 SNTAGT.

This receptor was taken from a woman aged 35 to 49 with Graves' ophthalmopathy. V is TRBV6-4 and J is TRBJ2-7; 9 bases agree with TRBD1. Sequencing used blood. CDR3 sequence (DNA): TGTGCCGCCAGAGGGGGGAGAGGGGGGACAGGGTCCTACGAGCAGTACTTC. Amino acids: CAARGGRGGTGSYEQYF.